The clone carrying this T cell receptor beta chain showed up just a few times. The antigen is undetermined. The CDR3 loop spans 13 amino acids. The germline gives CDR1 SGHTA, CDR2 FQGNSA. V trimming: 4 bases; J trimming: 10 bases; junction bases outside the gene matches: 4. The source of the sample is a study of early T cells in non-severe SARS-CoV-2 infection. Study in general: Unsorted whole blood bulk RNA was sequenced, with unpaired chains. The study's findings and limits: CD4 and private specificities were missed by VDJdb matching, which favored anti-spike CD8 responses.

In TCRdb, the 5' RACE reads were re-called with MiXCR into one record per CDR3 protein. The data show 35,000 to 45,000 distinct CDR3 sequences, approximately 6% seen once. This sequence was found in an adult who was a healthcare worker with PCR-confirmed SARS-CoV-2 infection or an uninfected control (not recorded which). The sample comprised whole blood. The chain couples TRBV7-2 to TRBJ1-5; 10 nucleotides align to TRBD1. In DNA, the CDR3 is TGTGCCAGCAGCTCTGGGACAGGGGAACCCCAGCATTTT. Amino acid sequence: CASSSGTGEPQHF.